This entry features one T cell receptor (beta chain) sequence. Its antigen remains unknown. These data belong to a study of T cells in Graves' hyperthyroidism and ophthalmopathy. Whole-study context: Peripheral blood specimens were obtained at initial diagnosis, prior to any treatment. Regarding the study as a whole: Peripheral blood also featured most of the thyroid clonotypes expanded above 0.001.

Amplification of TCR beta CDR3 regions used RNA as the template. TCR CDR3 regions were first amplified by RT-PCR with HTBI primers. TCRdb used MiXCR to reprocess the multiplex PCR reads, holding one entry per CDR3 protein. Among some 570,000 distinct CDR3 sequences listed, 13% to 15% were seen once. Ophthalmopathy patients had Clinical Activity Score at least 3, NOSPECS grade at least 4, duration under 3 months. Patients showing uncontrolled infection, other autoimmune disease, pregnancy or lactation were ineligible. CDR3 length: 16 residues. Germline V lookup: CDR1 SGHTA, CDR2 FQGNSA. J was trimmed by 4 bases and V by 5 bases; bases with no gene match: 7.

This clonotype was obtained from a woman in her late teens or twenties with Graves' ophthalmopathy. The specimen sequenced was blood. The chain uses TRBV7-2 and TRBJ1-4; 10 bases match TRBD1. The CDR3, as DNA: TGTGCCAGCAGCCCAGGGGACAGGGGCCTTAATGAAAAACTGTTTTTT. The encoded protein is CASSPGDRGLNEKLFF. The variable domain in full, with the rest retrieved from reference TRBV7-2 and TRBJ1-4, is GAGVSQSPSNKVTEKGKDVELRCDPISGHTALYWYRQSLGQGLEFLIYFQGNSAPDKSGLPSDRFSAERTGGSVSTLTIQRTQQEDSAVYLCASSPGDRGLNEKLFFGSGTQLSVL.